This TCR beta chain was recorded in a study of T cell responses to AZD1222 COVID-19 vaccine. About this clone itself: The antigen remains unidentified.

Findings of the study overall: Donors were largely white British and mainly female; clonal diversity was possibly underestimated. Rises in breadth and depth of Spike-specific TCRs came after two AZD1222 doses. Spike-wide coverage was observed for vaccine-associated CD4 TCRs, with dominant responses at 160-218 and 743-854.

Generated by immunoSEQ multiplex PCR, the TCRdb table keeps only in-frame clones and is missing some. This sample yields 250,000 to 300,000 clones, of which approximately 94% are seen a single time; roughly 0.51% belongs to the top ten. The V end was cut by 2 bases, the J end by 8 bases, with 6 bases between. The CDR3 totals 11 residues. This TCR came from an adult who received the AZD1222 COVID-19 vaccine. V usage is TRBV12-3 or TRBV12-4 and J usage is TRBJ1-1; D not certain. The sequencing used peripheral blood, collected 28 days after the second AZD1222 dose. DNA of the CDR3: TGTGCCAGCAGTTTATTCGAGGAAGCTTTCTTT. Translating gives CASSLFEEAFF.